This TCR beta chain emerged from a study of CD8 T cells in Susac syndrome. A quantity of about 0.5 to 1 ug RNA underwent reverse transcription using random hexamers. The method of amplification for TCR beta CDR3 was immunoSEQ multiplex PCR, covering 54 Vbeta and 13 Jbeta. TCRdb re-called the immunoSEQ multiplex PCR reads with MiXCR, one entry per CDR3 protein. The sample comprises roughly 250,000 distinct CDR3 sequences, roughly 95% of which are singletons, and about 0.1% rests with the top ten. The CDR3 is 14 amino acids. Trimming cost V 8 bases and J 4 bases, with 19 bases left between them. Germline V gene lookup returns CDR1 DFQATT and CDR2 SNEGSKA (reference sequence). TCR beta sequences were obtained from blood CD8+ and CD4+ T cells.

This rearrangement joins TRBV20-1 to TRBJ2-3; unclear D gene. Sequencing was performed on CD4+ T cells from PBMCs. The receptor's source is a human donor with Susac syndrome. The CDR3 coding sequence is TGCAGTCCCCGGACGGACGGTGGCGCAGATACGCAGTATTTT. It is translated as CSPRTDGGADTQYF.